This paragraph covers one T cell receptor beta chain sequence. This sample stems from a study of cytomegalovirus exposure and HLA in healthy donors. Vbeta (60) and Jbeta (13) primers were used in the PCR. Profiled with immunoSEQ multiplex PCR; TCRdb holds only in-frame clones, not every one. The table shows 54,000 or so clones, with approximately 63% occurring only once. V was trimmed by 3 bases and J by 2 bases, leaving 17 bases between them. The length of the CDR3 is 17 residues. From germline, CDR1 is LNHNV and CDR2 YYDKDF (reference sequence). The sequence was collected from a woman aged 60-70 years in good health and CMV-seropositive. Material: PBMCs. The chain recombines TRBV15 with TRBJ1-5; tentative D call: TRBD1 (5 bases). DNA for the CDR3: TGTGCCACCAGCAGTCGCACGGCAGGGAATGGCAATCAGCCCCAGCATTTT. Translating gives CATSSRTAGNGNQPQHF.